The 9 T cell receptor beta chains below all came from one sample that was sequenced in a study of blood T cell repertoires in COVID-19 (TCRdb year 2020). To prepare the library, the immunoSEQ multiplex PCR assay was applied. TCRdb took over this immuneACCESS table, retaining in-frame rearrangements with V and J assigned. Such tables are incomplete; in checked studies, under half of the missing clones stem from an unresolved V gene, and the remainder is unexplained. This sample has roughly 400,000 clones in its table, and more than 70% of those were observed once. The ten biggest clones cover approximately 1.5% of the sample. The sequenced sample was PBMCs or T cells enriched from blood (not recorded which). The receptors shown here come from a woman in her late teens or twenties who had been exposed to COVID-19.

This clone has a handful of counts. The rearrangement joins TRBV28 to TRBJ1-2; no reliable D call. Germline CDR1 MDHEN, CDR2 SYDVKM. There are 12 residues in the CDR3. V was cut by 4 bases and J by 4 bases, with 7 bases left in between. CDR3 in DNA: TGTGCCAGCAGTTCAACAGCCTATGGCTACACCTTC. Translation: CASSSTAYGYTF.

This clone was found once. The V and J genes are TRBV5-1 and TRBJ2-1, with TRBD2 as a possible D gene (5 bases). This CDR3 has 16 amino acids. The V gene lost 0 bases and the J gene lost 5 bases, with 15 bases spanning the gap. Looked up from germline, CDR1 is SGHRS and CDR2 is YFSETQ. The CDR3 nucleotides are TGCGCCAGCAGCTTGGAAGGTCGGGGAGTAAACAATGAGCAGTTCTTC. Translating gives CASSLEGRGVNNEQFF.

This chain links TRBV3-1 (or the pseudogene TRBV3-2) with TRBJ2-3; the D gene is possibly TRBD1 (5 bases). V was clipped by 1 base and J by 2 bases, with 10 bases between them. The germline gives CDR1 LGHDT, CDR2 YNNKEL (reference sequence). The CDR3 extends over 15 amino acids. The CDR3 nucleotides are TGTGCCAGCAGCCAAGCGCAGGGCCCCACAGATACGCAGTATTTT. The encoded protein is CASSQAQGPTDTQYF.

In DNA form, the CDR3 reads TGTGCCAGTAGTTGGGACAGGGGGCGCGAGCAGTACTTC. Residues: CASSWDRGREQYF. This chain connects TRBV19 to TRBJ2-7; TRBD1 agrees at 12 bases. CDR1 and CDR2 (germline): LNHDA, SQIVND (reference sequence). Trimming removed 5 bases from V and 6 bases from J; junction bases left unmatched: 2. The CDR3 length is 13 residues.

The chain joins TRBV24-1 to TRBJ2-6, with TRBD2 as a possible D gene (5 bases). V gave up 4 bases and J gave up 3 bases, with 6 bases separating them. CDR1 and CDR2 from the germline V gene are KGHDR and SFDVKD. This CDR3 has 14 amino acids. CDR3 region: CATSDGVGANVLTF. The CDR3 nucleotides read TGTGCCACCAGTGACGGGGTTGGGGCCAACGTCCTGACTTTC.

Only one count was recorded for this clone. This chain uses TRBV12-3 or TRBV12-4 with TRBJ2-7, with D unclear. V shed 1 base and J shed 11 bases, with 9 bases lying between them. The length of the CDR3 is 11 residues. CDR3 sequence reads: CASSLGHLEYF. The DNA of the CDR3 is TGTGCCAGCAGTTTAGGACATCTCGAGTACTTC.

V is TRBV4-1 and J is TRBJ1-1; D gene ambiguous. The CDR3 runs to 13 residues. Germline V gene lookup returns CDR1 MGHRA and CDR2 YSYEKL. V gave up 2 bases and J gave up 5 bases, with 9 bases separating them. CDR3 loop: CASSQFGVTEAFF. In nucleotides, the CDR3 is TGCGCCAGCAGCCAATTCGGGGTTACTGAAGCTTTCTTT.

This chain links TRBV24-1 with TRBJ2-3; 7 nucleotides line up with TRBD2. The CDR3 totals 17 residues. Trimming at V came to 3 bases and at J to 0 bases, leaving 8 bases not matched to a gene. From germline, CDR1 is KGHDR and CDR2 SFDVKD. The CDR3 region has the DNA TGTGCCACCAGTGATGTAGCGGGCATCCAGAGCACAGATACGCAGTATTTT. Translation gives CATSDVAGIQSTDTQYF.

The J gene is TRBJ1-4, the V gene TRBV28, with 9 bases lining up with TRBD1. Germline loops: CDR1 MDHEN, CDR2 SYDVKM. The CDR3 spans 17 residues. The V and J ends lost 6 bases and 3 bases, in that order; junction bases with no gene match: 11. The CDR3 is CASSPGQGAVPNEKLFF. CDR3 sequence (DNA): TGTGCCAGCAGCCCGGGACAGGGCGCAGTCCCTAATGAAAAACTGTTTTTT.